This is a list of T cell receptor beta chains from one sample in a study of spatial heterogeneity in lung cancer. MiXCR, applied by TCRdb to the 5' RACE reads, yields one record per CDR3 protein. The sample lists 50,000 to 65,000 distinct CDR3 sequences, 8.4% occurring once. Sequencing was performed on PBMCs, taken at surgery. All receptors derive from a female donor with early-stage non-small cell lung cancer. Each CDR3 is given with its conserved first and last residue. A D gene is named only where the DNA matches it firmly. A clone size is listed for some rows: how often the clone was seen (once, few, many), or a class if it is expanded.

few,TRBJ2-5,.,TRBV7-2,CASSLDALQGETQYF,TGTGCCAGCAGCTTAGACGCCCTGCAGGGGGAGACCCAGTACTTC
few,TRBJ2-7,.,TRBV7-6,CASSVGSAYEQYF,TGTGCCAGCAGCGTGGGGTCAGCCTACGAGCAGTACTTC
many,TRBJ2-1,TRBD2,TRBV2,CATGEGRGNEQFF,TGTGCCACCGGGGAGGGCCGCGGCAATGAGCAGTTCTTC
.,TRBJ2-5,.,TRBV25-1,CAAGRQETQYF,TGTGCGGCAGGACGCCAAGAGACCCAGTACTTC
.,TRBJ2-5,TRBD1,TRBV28,CASSSDREAQETQYF,TGTGCCAGCAGTTCGGACAGGGAAGCACAAGAGACCCAGTACTTC
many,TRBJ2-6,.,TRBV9,CASSVDRVAGANVLTF,TGTGCCAGCAGCGTAGATAGGGTGGCAGGGGCCAACGTCCTGACTTTC
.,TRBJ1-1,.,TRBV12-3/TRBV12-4,CASSLGLHTEAFF,TGTGCCAGCAGTCTAGGACTCCACACTGAAGCTTTCTTT
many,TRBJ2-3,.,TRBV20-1,CSANDVGPQYF,TGCAGTGCTAACGATGTGGGCCCGCAGTATTTT
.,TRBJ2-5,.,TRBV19,CASSKDREETQYF,TGTGCCAGTAGTAAGGACAGAGAGGAGACCCAGTACTTC
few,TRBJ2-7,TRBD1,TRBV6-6,CASAGPGGDEQYF,TGTGCCAGCGCTGGGCCAGGGGGCGATGAGCAGTACTTC
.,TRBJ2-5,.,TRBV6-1,CASTADSPETQYF,TGTGCCAGCACCGCGGACTCCCCGGAGACCCAGTACTTC
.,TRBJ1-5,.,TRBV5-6,CASSRGVQDGQPQHF,TGTGCCAGCAGCCGGGGCGTTCAGGACGGTCAGCCCCAGCATTTT
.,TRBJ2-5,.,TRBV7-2,CASSLTTYREQETQYF,TGTGCCAGCAGCCTGACGACCTACAGGGAGCAAGAGACCCAGTACTTC
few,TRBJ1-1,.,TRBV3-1,CASSHRLGGNMNTEAFF,TGTGCCAGCAGCCACCGATTAGGTGGAAACATGAACACTGAAGCTTTCTTT
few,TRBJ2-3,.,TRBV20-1,CSARDLRGVTDTQYF,TGCAGTGCTAGAGATCTGAGGGGCGTAACAGATACGCAGTATTTT
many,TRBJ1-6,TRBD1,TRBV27,CASRTTGASYNSPLHF,TGTGCCAGCAGGACCACAGGGGCCTCCTATAATTCACCCCTCCACTTT
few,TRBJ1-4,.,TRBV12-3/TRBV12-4,CASSLWDKGEKLFF,TGTGCCAGCAGTTTATGGGACAAAGGGGAAAAACTGTTTTTT
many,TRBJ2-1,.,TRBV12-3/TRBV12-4,CASSPRRGHYNEQFF,TGTGCCAGCAGTCCCCGGCGGGGGCATTACAATGAGCAGTTCTTC
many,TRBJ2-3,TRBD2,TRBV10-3,CAISAGEADTQYF,TGTGCCATCTCGGCGGGAGAGGCAGATACGCAGTATTTT
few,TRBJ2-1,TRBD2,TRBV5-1,CASVLAGGVYNEQFF,TGCGCCAGCGTCCTAGCGGGAGGGGTCTACAATGAGCAGTTCTTC
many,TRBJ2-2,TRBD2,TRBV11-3,CASSPTSGRATGELFF,TGTGCCAGCAGCCCGACTAGCGGGAGGGCAACCGGGGAGCTGTTTTTT
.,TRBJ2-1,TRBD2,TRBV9,CASSPGTSGREYNEQFF,TGTGCCAGCAGCCCAGGGACTAGCGGGAGGGAATACAATGAGCAGTTCTTC
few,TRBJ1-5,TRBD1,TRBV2,CASSEGQPNQPQHF,TGTGCCAGCAGTGAGGGACAGCCCAATCAGCCCCAGCATTTT
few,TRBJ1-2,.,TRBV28,CASSLRLYGYTF,TGTGCCAGCAGTTTACGACTTTATGGCTACACCTTC
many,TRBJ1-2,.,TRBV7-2,CASSLDTPYGYTF,TGTGCCAGCAGCTTAGACACTCCCTATGGCTACACCTTC
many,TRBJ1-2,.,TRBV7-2,CASSLDGDYGYTF,TGTGCCAGCAGCTTAGATGGGGATTATGGCTACACCTTC
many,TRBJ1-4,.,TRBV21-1,CASSNVPRKANEKLFF,TGTGCCAGCAGCAACGTCCCCAGGAAGGCTAATGAAAAACTGTTTTTT
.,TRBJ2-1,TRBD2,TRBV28,CASSSLMGPGGNEQFF,TGTGCCAGCAGTTCCCTTATGGGCCCCGGGGGGAATGAGCAGTTCTTC
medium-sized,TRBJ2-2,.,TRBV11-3,CASSLEKRLGNTGELFF,TGTGCCAGCAGCTTAGAAAAGCGACTAGGCAACACCGGGGAGCTGTTTTTT
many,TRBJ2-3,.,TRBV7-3,CASSLMDATDTQYF,TGTGCCAGCAGCTTAATGGACGCCACAGATACGCAGTATTTT
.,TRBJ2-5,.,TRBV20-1,CSVVRDQETQYF,TGCAGTGTGGTCCGGGACCAAGAGACCCAGTACTTC
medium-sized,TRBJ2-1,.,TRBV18,CASSETTPENEQFF,TGTGCCAGCTCCGAGACTACCCCCGAGAATGAGCAGTTCTTC
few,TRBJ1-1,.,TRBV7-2,CASGRGRNTEAFF,TGTGCCAGCGGGAGGGGACGGAACACTGAAGCTTTCTTT